This TCR beta chain was observed in a study of T-cell reconstitution after alpha-beta-depleted transplantation in children. This clonotype has only a few counts. Preparation of the TCRbeta library used unique molecular identifiers. TCRdb reprocessed the PCR reads with MiXCR, giving one entry per CDR3 protein. The sample consists of approximately 800,000 distinct CDR3 sequences, roughly 15% of them appearing once. V lost 3 bases and J 7 bases, leaving 22 bases between the germline ends. CDR1 SGHRS and CDR2 YFSETQ come from the germline V gene. This CDR3 region has 16 residues. The chain employs TRBV5-1 and TRBJ1-2; D not certain. This material consisted of PBMCs, mostly from graft donor cells, taken 360 days after TCRalphabeta/CD19-depleted stem cell transplant. The sequence came from a male patient aged 10 to 17 who had a stem cell transplant for acute lymphoblastic leukemia, so the T cells may come from the graft donor. The CDR3 region has the DNA TGCGCCAGCAGCTATTGGATTTTAGGCTTCGAAGGTGGCTACACCTTC. It yields the protein CASSYWILGFEGGYTF.